The clone carrying this TCR beta chain was recorded at least ten times. Its antigen is not known. The CDR3 goes on 3 residues after the read ends, and that part is filled in from the germline J gene. Patients and controls were mostly of Caucasian heritage. The data originate from a study of T cell clonality in common variable immunodeficiency. Broader study findings: TCRbeta clonality was increased in CVID versus healthy controls. Common variable immunodeficiency TCR beta sequences reportedly had fewer deletions and N-nucleotide insertions.

The table came from immunoSEQ multiplex PCR; TCRdb's copy has only in-frame clones and leaves some out. Observed in the sample are 50,000 to 60,000 clones, none of them singletons. The germline V gene has CDR1 MNHNS and CDR2 SASEGT. The ends lost 2 bases at V and 0 bases at J; junction bases unmatched: 10. This CDR3 is 18 amino acids long. This TCR came from a person aged 18 to 70 in good health. This chain joins TRBV6-1 and TRBJ1-3, with TRBD1 matching 7 bases. The material sequenced was peripheral blood mononuclear cells. CDR3 DNA, as far as it was read: TGTGCCAGCAGTGAATTCGAGGGGGCCAGGGGCTCTGGAAACACC. Its protein product is CASSEFEGARGSGNT. The whole CDR3 sequence reads CASSEFEGARGSGNTIYF.